This T cell receptor (beta chain) stems from a study of cytomegalovirus exposure and HLA in healthy donors (TCRdb year 2017). Background on the whole study: According to a later analysis, the approximately 120 validation repertoires were produced on the same platform as the approximately 620 repertoires of the first cohort. The study combined high-throughput TCR immunosequencing, statistical association of individual TCRs with disease status, and machine learning to predict cytomegalovirus infection status. The study was designed to test whether signatures of past pathogen exposure could be identified by cataloging public T cell receptors. Besides the first cohort of around 670 subjects, a separate validation cohort made up of over a hundred different subjects was used.

The library was prepared using the immunoSEQ multiplex PCR assay. Per the source publication's procedure: A statistical classification framework was built for diagnosing cytomegalovirus status from the catalog of TCR beta chain sequences. TCRdb stores this immuneACCESS table with in-frame sequences only. Part of the clones is absent; in the studies checked, under half of the shortfall reflects unresolved V genes, and no reason is known for the rest. The V and J calls and the clone size are those of that table, but D and trimming were determined from the DNA. This sample lists around 150,000 clones; approximately 89% were detected once. 3.5% to 4.5% of the sample is held by the ten biggest clonotypes. On this clone: No antigen is known for it. No qualities accompany the bases; no much larger clone lies one base away.

Trimming takes 0 bases from V and 6 bases from J, and the germline ends sit 9 bases apart. The CDR3 holds 14 amino acids from the cysteine to the phenylalanine. Only the CDR3 portion is preserved as DNA: 42 bases, with reading frame beginning at the first base. According to the germline V gene (reference sequence), CDR1 reads MNHEY and CDR2 reads SMNVEV. The donors were included in the validation cohort of over a hundred subjects, a group kept apart from the approximately 650-subject first cohort. Study-wide conclusions, independent of this receptor: A total of 164 TCR beta chains were listed by the study as associated with cytomegalovirus. According to the authors, the approach could potentially be generalized to other disease states and immunological phenotypes. In both the original and validation cohorts, the classifier was reported to diagnose cytomegalovirus status with high specificity and sensitivity. A later analysis had no HLA typing for the validation cohort, so co-occurrence there was scored across all 110 or so repertoires. In vitro tests confirmed that three of the cytomegalovirus-associated TCR beta chains recognize cytomegalovirus antigens. Subsequent analysis determined that TCRs grouped into clusters in the first cohort also showed a tendency toward co-occurrence across the roughly 110 validation repertoires, and approximately 94% of cluster scores exceeded 0. While some public TCRs were present in many individuals, most TCR sequences turned up only very rarely across donors.

In this chain, TRBV27 is recombined with TRBJ1-5; the best D guess is TRBD1, with 5 bases matching. Material: PBMCs. The source is a man aged 18 to 30 in good health and CMV-seropositive. Here the CDR3 is given as CASSLSGDTQPQHF. DNA sequence: TGTGCCAGCAGTTTATCAGGGGATACTCAGCCCCAGCATTTT.